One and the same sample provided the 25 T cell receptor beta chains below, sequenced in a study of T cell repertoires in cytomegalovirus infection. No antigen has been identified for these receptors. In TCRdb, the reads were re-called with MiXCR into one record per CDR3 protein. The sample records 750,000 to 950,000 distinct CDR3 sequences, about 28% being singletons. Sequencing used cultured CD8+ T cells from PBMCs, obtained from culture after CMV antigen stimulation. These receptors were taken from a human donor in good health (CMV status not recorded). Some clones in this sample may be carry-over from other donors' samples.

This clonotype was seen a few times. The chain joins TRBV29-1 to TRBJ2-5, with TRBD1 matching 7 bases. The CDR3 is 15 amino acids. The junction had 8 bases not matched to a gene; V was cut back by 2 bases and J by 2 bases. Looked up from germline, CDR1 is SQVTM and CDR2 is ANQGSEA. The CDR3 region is CSVEWRGGRQETQYF. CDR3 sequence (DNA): TGCAGCGTTGAATGGCGAGGGGGCCGGCAAGAGACCCAGTACTTC.

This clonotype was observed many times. CDR3 loop: CASSPGGDGNEAFF. The CDR3 coding sequence is TGTGCCAGCAGCCCGGGAGGGGACGGGAATGAAGCTTTCTTT. V is TRBV7-6 and J is TRBJ1-1; a possible D gene is TRBD1 (5 bases). Trimming took off 5 bases at V and 7 bases at J, with 17 bases between the two ends. This CDR3 has 14 residues. Germline CDR1 is SGHVS and CDR2 is FNYEAQ.

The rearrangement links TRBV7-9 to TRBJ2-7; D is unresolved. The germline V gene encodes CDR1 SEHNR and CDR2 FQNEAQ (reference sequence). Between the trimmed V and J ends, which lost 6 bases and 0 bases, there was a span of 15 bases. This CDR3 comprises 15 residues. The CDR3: CASSSDGHSSYEQYV. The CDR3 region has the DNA TGTGCCAGCAGTTCCGACGGGCACAGCTCCTACGAGCAGTACGTC.

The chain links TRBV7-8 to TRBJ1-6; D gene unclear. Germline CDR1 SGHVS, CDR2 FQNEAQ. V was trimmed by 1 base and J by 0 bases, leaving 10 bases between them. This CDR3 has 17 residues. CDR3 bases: TGTGCCAGCAGCTTAGGGTCAGCGAGCTCCTATAATTCACCCCTCCACTTT. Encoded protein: CASSLGSASSYNSPLHF.

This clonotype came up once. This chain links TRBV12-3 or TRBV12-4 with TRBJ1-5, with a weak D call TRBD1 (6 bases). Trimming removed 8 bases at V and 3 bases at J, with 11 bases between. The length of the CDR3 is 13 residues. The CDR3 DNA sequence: TGTGCCAGCGGGGGCAAGGTCAATCAGCCCCAGCATTTT. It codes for CASGGKVNQPQHF.

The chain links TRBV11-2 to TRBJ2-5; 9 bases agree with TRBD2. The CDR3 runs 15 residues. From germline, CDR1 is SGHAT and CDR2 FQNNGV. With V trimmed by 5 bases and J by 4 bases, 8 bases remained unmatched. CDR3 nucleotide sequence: TGTGCCAGCAGCCACCGCGCGGGGGGGCGAGAGACCCAGTACTTC. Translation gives CASSHRAGGRETQYF.

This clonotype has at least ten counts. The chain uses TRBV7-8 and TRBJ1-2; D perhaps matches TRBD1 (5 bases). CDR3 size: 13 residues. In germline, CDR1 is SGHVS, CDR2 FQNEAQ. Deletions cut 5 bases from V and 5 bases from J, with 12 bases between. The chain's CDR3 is CASSPLGLYGYTF. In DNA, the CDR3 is TGTGCCAGCAGCCCACTGGGACTATATGGCTACACCTTC.

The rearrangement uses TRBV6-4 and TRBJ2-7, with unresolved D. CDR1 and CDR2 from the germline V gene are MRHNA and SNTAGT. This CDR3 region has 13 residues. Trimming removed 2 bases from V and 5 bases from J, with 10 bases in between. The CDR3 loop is CASSDRGGNEQYF. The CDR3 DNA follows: TGTGCCAGCAGTGACCGCGGTGGCAACGAGCAGTACTTC.

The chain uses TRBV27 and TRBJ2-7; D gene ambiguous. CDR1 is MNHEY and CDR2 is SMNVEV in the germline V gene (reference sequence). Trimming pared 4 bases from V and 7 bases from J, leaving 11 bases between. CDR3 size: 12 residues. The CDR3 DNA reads TGTGCCAGCAGTTCCGATACTTGGGAGCAGTACTTC. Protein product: CASSSDTWEQYF.

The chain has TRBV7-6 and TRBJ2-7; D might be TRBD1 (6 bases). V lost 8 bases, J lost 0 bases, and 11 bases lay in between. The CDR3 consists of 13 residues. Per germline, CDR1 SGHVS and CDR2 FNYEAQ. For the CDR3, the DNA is TGTGCCAGCTGCAACAGGGACTCCTACGAGCAGTACTTC. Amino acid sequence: CASCNRDSYEQYF. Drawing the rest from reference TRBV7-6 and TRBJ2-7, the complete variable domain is GAGVSQSPRYKVTKRGQDVALRCDPISGHVSLYWYRQALGQGPEFLTYFNYEAQQDKSGLPNDRFSAERPEGSISTLTIQRTEQRDSAMYRCASCNRDSYEQYFGPGTRLTVT.

CDR3 sequence reads: CAISETYREHTF. The CDR3 DNA sequence: TGTGCCATCAGTGAGACATACAGGGAACACACCTTC. The chain recombines TRBV10-3 with TRBJ1-2, with D possibly TRBD1 on 6 matching bases. V was clipped by 2 bases and J by 12 bases, with 13 bases between them. The CDR3 contains 12 residues. Germline V gene data show CDR1 as ENHRY and CDR2 as SYGVKD.

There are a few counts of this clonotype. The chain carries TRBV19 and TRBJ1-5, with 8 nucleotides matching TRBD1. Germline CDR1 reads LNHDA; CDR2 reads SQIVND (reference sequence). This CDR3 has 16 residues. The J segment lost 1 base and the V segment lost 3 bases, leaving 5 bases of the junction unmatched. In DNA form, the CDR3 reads TGTGCCAGTAGTATGAGGAACAGGGGGAGCAATCAGCCCCAGCATTTT. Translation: CASSMRNRGSNQPQHF.

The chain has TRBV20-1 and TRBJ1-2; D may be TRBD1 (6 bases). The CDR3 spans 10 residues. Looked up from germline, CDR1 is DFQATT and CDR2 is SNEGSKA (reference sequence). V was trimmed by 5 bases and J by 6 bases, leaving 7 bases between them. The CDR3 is CSAAGDGYTF. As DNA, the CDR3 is TGCAGTGCTGCAGGGGATGGCTACACCTTC.

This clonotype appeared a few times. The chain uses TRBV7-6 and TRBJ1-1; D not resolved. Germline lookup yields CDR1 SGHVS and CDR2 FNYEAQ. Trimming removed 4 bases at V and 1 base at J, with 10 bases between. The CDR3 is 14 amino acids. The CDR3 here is CASSSATGNTEAFF. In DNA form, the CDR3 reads TGTGCCAGCAGCTCAGCCACGGGGAACACTGAAGCTTTCTTT. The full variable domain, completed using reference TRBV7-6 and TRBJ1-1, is GAGVSQSPRYKVTKRGQDVALRCDPISGHVSLYWYRQALGQGPEFLTYFNYEAQQDKSGLPNDRFSAERPEGSISTLTIQRTEQRDSAMYRCASSSATGNTEAFFGQGTRLTVV.

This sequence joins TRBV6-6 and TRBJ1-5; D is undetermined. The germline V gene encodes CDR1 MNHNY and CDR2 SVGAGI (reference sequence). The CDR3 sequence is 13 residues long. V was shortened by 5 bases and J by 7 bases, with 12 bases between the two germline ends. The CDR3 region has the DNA TGTGCCAGCAGTACGGAGCTGGAACAGCCCCAGCATTTT. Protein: CASSTELEQPQHF.

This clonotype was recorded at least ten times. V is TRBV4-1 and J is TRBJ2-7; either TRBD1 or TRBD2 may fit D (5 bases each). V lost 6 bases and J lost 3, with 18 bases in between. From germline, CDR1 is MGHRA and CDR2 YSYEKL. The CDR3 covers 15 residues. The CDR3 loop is CASRPEGKGDYEQYF. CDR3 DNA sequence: TGCGCCAGCAGACCCGAGGGGAAGGGAGACTACGAGCAGTACTTC.

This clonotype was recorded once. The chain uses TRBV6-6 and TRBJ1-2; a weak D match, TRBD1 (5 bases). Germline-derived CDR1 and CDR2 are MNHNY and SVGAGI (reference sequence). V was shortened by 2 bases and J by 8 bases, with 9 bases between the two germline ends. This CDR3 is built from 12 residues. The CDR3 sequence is CASSYADIGYTF. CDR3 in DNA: TGTGCCAGCAGTTACGCGGACATCGGCTACACCTTC.

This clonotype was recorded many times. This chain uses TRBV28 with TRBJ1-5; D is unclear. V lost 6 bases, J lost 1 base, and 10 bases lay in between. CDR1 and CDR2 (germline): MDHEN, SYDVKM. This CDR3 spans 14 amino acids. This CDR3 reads CASSSHGSNQPQHF. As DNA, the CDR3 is TGTGCCAGCAGCTCCCACGGGAGCAATCAGCCCCAGCATTTT.

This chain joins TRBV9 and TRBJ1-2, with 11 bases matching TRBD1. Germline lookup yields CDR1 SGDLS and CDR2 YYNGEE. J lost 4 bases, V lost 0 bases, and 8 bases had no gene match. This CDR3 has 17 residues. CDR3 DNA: TGTGCCAGCAGCGTAGGCTCGGGGGACAGGGGGATCTATGGCTACACCTTC. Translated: CASSVGSGDRGIYGYTF.

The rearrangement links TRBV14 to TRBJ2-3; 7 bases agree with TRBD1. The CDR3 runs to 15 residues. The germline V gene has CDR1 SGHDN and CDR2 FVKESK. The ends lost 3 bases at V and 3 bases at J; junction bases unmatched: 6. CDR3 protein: CASSHPGQTTDTQYF. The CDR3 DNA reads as TGTGCCAGCAGCCATCCGGGACAGACTACAGATACGCAGTATTTT.

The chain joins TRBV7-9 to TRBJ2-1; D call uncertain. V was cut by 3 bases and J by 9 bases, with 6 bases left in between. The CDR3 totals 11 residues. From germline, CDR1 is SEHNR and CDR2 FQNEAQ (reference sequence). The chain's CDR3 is CASSLALEQFF. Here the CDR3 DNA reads TGTGCCAGCAGCTTGGCGCTTGAGCAGTTCTTC.

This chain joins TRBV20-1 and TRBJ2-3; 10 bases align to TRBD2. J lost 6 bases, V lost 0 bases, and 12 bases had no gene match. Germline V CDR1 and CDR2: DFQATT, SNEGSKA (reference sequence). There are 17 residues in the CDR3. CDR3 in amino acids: CSARDWLAGVTTDTQYF. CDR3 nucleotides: TGCAGTGCTAGAGATTGGCTAGCGGGGGTTACCACGGATACGCAGTATTTT.

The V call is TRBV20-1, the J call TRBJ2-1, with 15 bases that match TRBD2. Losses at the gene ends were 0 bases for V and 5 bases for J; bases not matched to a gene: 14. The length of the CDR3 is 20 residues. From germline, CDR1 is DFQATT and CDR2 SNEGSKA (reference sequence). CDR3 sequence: CSARDSRGLAGGPPDNEQFF. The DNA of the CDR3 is TGCAGTGCTAGAGATAGTAGGGGACTAGCGGGGGGCCCGCCGGACAATGAGCAGTTCTTC.

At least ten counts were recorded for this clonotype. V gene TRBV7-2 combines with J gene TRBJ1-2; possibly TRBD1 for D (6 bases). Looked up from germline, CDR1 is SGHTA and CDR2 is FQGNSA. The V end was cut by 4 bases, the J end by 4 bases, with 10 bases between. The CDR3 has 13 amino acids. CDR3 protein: CASSSGDRYGYTF. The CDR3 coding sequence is TGTGCCAGCAGCTCAGGGGATCGCTATGGCTACACCTTC.

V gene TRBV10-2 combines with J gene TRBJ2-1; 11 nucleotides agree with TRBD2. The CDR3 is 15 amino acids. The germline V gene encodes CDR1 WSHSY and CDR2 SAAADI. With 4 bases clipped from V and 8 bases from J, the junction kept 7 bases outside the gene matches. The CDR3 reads CASSVIAGGTDEQFF. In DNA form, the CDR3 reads TGCGCCAGCAGTGTTATAGCGGGGGGGACGGATGAGCAGTTCTTC.